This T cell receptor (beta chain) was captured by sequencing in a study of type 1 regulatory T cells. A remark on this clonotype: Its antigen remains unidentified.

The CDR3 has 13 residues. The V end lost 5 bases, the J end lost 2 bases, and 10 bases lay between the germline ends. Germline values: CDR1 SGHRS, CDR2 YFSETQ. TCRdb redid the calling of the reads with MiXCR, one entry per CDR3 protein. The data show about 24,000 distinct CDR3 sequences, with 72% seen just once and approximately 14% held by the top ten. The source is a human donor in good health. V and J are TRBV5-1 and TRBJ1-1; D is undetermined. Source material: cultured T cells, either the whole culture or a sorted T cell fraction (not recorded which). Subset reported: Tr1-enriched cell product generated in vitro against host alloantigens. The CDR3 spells CASRREINTEAFF. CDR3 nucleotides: TGCGCCAGCAGGAGGGAGATCAACACTGAAGCTTTCTTT.